This TCR beta chain is from a study of blood T cells in healthy people across ages. The authors ran a second PCR of roughly 7 to 11 cycles using a sample-barcoded 5' primer and a J-beta primer mix. Each CDR3 protein gets one entry after TCRdb re-called the 5' RACE reads with MiXCR. The table records 850,000 to 1,300,000 distinct CDR3 sequences, more than 35% of them present only once. Per sample, a minimum of 6.5 million PBMCs were isolated. Germline CDR1 and CDR2: SQVTM and ANQGSEA. V lost 0 bases and J lost 0; bases outside the gene matches: 5. The CDR3 covers 16 residues. This sequence originates from a woman in her fifties or sixties in good health. Sequencing input: blood. The V and J genes are TRBV29-1 and TRBJ2-7; 10 positions agree with TRBD2. CDR3 residues: CSVEDALAGISYEQYF. The CDR3 nucleotides read TGCAGCGTTGAAGATGCACTAGCGGGGATCTCCTACGAGCAGTACTTC.